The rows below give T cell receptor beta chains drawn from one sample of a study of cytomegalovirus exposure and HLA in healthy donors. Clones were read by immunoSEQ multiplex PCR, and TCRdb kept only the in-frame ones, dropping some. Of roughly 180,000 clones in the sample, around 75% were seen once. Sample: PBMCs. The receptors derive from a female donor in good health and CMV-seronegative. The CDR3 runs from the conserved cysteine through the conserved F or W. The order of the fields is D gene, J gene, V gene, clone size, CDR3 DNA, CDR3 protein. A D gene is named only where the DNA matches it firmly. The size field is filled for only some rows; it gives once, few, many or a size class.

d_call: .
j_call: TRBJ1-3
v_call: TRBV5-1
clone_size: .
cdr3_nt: TGCGCCAGCAGCCCGCCGCGGGACTCTGGAAACACCATATATTTT
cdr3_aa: CASSPPRDSGNTIYF

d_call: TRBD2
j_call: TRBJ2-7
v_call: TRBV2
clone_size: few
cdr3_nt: TGTGCCAGCAGGCCTGGGGGGGAGGATGGCTACGAGCAGTACTTC
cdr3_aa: CASRPGGEDGYEQYF

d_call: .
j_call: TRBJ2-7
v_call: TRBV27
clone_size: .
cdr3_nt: TGTGCCACCACACCCCTGACAGGAGCCTCCTACGAGCAGTACTTC
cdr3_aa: CATTPLTGASYEQYF

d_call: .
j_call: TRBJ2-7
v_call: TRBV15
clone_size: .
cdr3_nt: TGTGCCACCAGAGGCCGGGACTCCTACGAGCAGTACTTC
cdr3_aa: CATRGRDSYEQYF

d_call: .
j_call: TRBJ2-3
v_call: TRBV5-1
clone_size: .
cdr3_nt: TGCGCCAGCAGCTTGGCTGTGGGAGGTTCCACAGATACGCAGTATTTT
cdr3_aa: CASSLAVGGSTDTQYF

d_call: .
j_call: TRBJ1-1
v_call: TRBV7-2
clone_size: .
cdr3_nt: TGTGCCAGCAGCCTTAGAAACGGGGGACACACTGAAGCTTTCTTT
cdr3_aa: CASSLRNGGHTEAFF

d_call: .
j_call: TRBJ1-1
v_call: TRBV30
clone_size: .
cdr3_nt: TGTGCCTGGAGCCTGGGAGGGGACACTGAAGCTTTCTTT
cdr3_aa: CAWSLGGDTEAFF

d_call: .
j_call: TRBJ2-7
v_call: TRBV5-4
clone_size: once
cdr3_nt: TGTGCCAGCAGCTTTGGCCGTTCGGGGGGCCTAGCCTACGAGCAGTACTTC
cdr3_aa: CASSFGRSGGLAYEQYF

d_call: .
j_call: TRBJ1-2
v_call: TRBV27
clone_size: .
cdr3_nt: TGTGCCAGCAGTTTTGCGGGGGACTATGGCTACACCTTC
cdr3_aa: CASSFAGDYGYTF

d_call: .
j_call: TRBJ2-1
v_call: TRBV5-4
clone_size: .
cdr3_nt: TGTGCCAGCAGCCTGACTAGTGGGGCTTACAATGAGCAGTTCTTC
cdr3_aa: CASSLTSGAYNEQFF

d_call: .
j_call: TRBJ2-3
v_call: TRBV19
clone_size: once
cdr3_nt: TGTGCCAGTAGCCCTTCGGGGTTTACAGATACGCAGTATTTT
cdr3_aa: CASSPSGFTDTQYF

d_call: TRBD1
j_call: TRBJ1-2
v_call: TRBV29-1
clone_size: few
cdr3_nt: TGCAGCGTACGGTCGGGACAGGGTAACTATGGCTACACCTTC
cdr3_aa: CSVRSGQGNYGYTF

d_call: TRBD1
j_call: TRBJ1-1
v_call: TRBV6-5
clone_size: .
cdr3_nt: TGTGCCAGCAGTTACCACAGGGGGAACACTGAAGCTTTCTTT
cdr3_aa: CASSYHRGNTEAFF

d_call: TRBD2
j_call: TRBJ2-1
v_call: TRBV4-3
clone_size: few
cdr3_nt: TGCGCCAGCAGCCACTATAGCGGGTTCTACAATGAGCAGTTCTTC
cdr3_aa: CASSHYSGFYNEQFF

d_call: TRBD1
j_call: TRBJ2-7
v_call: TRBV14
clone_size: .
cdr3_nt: TGTGCCAGCAGCCAAGTAGGGACAGGGAGCTCCTACGAGCAGTACTTC
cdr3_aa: CASSQVGTGSSYEQYF

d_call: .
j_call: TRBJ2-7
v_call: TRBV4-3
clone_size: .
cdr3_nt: TGCGCCAGCAGCCAAGATTACGGTTACTACGAGCAGTACTTC
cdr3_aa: CASSQDYGYYEQYF

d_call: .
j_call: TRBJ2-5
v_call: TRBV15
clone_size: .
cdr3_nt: TGTGCCACCAGCCCCTGGGGGAGGGAGACCCAGTACTTC
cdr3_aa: CATSPWGRETQYF

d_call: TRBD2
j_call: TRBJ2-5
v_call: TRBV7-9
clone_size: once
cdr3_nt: TGTTCCAGCAGCATCGCGCGCAGCGGGGGTAAAGAGACCCAGTACTTC
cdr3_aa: CSSSIARSGGKETQYF

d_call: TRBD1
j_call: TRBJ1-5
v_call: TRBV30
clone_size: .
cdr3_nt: TGTGCCTGGAGTGTAAGGGACAGGGCAAATCAGCCCCAGCATTTT
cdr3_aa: CAWSVRDRANQPQHF

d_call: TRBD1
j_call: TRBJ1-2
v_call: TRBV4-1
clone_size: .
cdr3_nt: TGCGCCAGCAGCCAAGATATTGGGGCGACAGGGGGTGGGTATGGCTACACCTTC
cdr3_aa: CASSQDIGATGGGYGYTF

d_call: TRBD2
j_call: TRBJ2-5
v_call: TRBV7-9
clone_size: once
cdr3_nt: TGTGCCAGCAGCCAGGGACTAGCGGGGGGGCGGAATCAAGAGACCCAGTACTTC
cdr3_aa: CASSQGLAGGRNQETQYF

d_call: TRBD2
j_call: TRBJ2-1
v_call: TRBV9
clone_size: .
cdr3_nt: TGTGCCAGCAGCGCCGGGGGGAGATACTACAATGAGCAGTTCTTC
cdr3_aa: CASSAGGRYYNEQFF

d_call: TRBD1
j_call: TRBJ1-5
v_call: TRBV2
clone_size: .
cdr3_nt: TGTGCCAGCACCTTGGACAGGGATCAGCCCCAGCATTTT
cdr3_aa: CASTLDRDQPQHF

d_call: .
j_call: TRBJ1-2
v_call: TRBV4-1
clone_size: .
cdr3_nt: TGCGCCAGCAGCCCCAGGGGACGGAACTATGGCTACACCTTC
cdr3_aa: CASSPRGRNYGYTF

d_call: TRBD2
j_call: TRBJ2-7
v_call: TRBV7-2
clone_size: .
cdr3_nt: TGTGCCAGCAGCGTAAGACTAGCGGGAGCTGGGGAGCAGTACTTC
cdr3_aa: CASSVRLAGAGEQYF

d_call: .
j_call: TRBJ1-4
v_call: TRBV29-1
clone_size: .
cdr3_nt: TGCAGCGTCCGCCGGGGGGTAACTAATGAAAAACTGTTTTTT
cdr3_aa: CSVRRGVTNEKLFF